The 14 T cell receptor beta chains listed next were all sequenced from one sample in a study of T cell repertoires in cytomegalovirus infection. TCRdb fed the reads into MiXCR, producing one record per CDR3 protein. This table has hundreds of thousands of distinct CDR3 sequences, roughly 10% appearing once. The source material was PBMCs. The origin of the receptors is a human donor in good health (CMV status not recorded). Some clones in this sample may be carry-over from other donors' samples.

A few counts support this clonotype. The V call is TRBV20-1, the J call TRBJ2-1; 10 nucleotides line up with TRBD2. Per germline, CDR1 DFQATT and CDR2 SNEGSKA (reference sequence). CDR3 length: 15 residues. V trimming: 0 bases; J trimming: 3 bases; junction bases outside the gene matches: 2. DNA for the CDR3: TGCAGTGCTAGAGATTCTAGCGGGGGCTACAATGAGCAGTTCTTC. It encodes CSARDSSGGYNEQFF.

There are a few counts of this clonotype. The V call is TRBV12-3 or TRBV12-4, the J call TRBJ1-1; no definite D call. V was trimmed by 1 base and J by 5 bases, leaving 14 bases between them. This CDR3 spans 15 amino acids. The CDR3 nucleotides are TGTGCCAGCAGTTTAGGGAGGATTCTGGGGACTGAAGCTTTCTTT. As protein: CASSLGRILGTEAFF.

The sample holds many counts of this clonotype. The gene calls are TRBV7-3 and TRBJ2-5; D not certain. Trimming cost V 0 bases and J 2 bases, with 4 bases left between them. Germline CDR1 and CDR2: SGHTA and FQGTGA. There are 13 residues in the CDR3. The CDR3 DNA reads as TGTGCCAGCAGCTTAACCAGGCAAGAGACCCAGTACTTC. Its protein is CASSLTRQETQYF.

This CDR3 is CASSVAGTQVGYTF. In DNA, the CDR3 is TGTGCCAGCAGTGTGGCCGGGACGCAAGTCGGCTACACCTTC. The chain employs TRBV25-1 and TRBJ1-2, with D maybe TRBD1 (5 bases). V dropped 4 bases and J dropped 8 bases, with 17 bases sitting between them. CDR3 length equals 14 residues. The germline V gene encodes CDR1 MGHDK and CDR2 SYGVNS.

This clonotype was counted at least ten times. The chain combines TRBV18 with TRBJ1-5; 11 nucleotides agree with TRBD1. The CDR3 covers 16 residues. The germline V gene has CDR1 KGHSH and CDR2 LQKENI. V was clipped by 3 bases and J by 2 bases; unmatched bases: 3. Here the CDR3 reads CASSPGQGAGNQPQHF. Written as DNA, the CDR3 is TGTGCCAGCTCACCTGGACAGGGGGCTGGCAATCAGCCCCAGCATTTT.

In its sample, this clonotype was seen many times. The J gene is TRBJ1-1, the V gene TRBV29-1; perhaps TRBD1 as D (6 bases). Trimming cost V 5 bases and J 4 bases, with 14 bases left between them. CDR3 length: 13 amino acids. Germline V lookup: CDR1 SQVTM, CDR2 ANQGSEA. CDR3 residues: CSVLVRGITEAFF. Written as DNA, the CDR3 is TGCAGCGTTTTGGTCAGGGGTATCACTGAAGCTTTCTTT. Looking up the rest from reference TRBV29-1 and TRBJ1-1 gives the full variable domain: SAVISQKPSRDICQRGTSLTIQCQVDSQVTMMFWYRQQPGQSLTLIATANQGSEATYESGFVIDKFPISRPNLTFSTLTVSNMSPEDSSIYLCSVLVRGITEAFFGQGTRLTVV.

This chain joins TRBV24-1 and TRBJ2-1; 11 nucleotides agree with TRBD2. Germline-derived CDR1 and CDR2 are KGHDR and SFDVKD. V lost 4 bases to trimming and J lost 13 bases; unmatched junction nucleotides: 5. The CDR3 extends over 13 amino acids. The CDR3 protein is CATSDLTSGRQFF. CDR3 coding DNA: TGTGCCACCAGTGACCTTACTAGCGGGAGACAGTTCTTC.

This clonotype was counted at least ten times. V and J are TRBV5-1 and TRBJ1-2, with D perhaps TRBD1 (5 bases). With 0 bases removed from V and 6 bases from J, the gap between germline ends came to 21 bases. In germline, CDR1 is SGHRS, CDR2 YFSETQ. CDR3 size: 17 residues. CDR3 amino acids: CASSLDGARAGGDGYTF. For the CDR3, the DNA is TGCGCCAGCAGCTTGGATGGGGCCAGGGCAGGAGGCGATGGCTACACCTTC.

This chain uses TRBV4-2 with TRBJ1-1; D uncertain. The CDR3 loop spans 15 amino acids. CDR1 LGHNA and CDR2 YNFKEQ come from the germline V gene. V shed 0 bases and J shed 1 base, with 9 bases lying between them. CDR3 DNA sequence: TGTGCCAGCAGCCAAGATACAGTATCGAACACTGAAGCTTTCTTT. The encoded protein is CASSQDTVSNTEAFF.

This clonotype was counted ten times or more. V gene TRBV12-3 or TRBV12-4 combines with J gene TRBJ2-3; TRBD1 aligns across 11 bases. The CDR3 is made up of 15 amino acids. Unmatched junction bases numbered 5, after V lost 4 bases and J lost 5 bases. CDR3 residues: CASSWTGGNLDTQYF. Here the CDR3 DNA reads TGTGCCAGCAGTTGGACAGGGGGCAACCTAGATACGCAGTATTTT.

Only a few counts were recorded for this clonotype. The chain employs TRBV5-5 and TRBJ1-1; no clear D. Trimming removed 0 bases from V and 0 bases from J, with 6 bases in between. The CDR3 spans 14 residues. Germline loops: CDR1 SGHKS, CDR2 YYEKEE (reference sequence). The CDR3 region is CASSLVTMNTEAFF. CDR3 in DNA: TGTGCCAGCAGCTTGGTTACTATGAACACTGAAGCTTTCTTT.

This sequence joins TRBV15 and TRBJ1-5; D call uncertain. Germline V lookup: CDR1 LNHNV, CDR2 YYDKDF (reference sequence). Deletions cut 0 bases from V and 6 bases from J, with 9 bases between. The CDR3 has 14 amino acids. CDR3 in amino acids: CATSREGGFQPQHF. In nucleotides, the CDR3 is TGTGCCACCAGCAGAGAAGGAGGGTTTCAGCCCCAGCATTTT. The full variable domain, with the rest looked up from reference TRBV15 and TRBJ1-5, is DAMVIQNPRYQVTQFGKPVTLSCSQTLNHNVMYWYQQKSSQAPKLLFHYYDKDFNNEADTPDNFQSRRPNTSFCFLDIRSPGLGDTAMYLCATSREGGFQPQHFGDGTRLSIL.

This clonotype was observed a few times. The rearrangement uses TRBV14 and TRBJ2-7, with D hard to call. The length of the CDR3 is 14 residues. V lost 1 base to trimming and J lost 0 bases, with 7 bases between them. CDR1 and CDR2 from the germline V gene are SGHDN and FVKESK. The CDR3 coding sequence is TGTGCCAGCAGCCAAGCGACATTCTCCTACGAGCAGTACTTC. This sequence encodes CASSQATFSYEQYF.

This clonotype has at least ten counts. The gene calls are TRBV6-1 and TRBJ1-2; tentatively, D is TRBD1 (5 bases). The germline V gene has CDR1 MNHNS and CDR2 SASEGT. CDR3 length: 15 amino acids. V was shortened by 5 bases and J by 3 bases, with 16 bases between the two germline ends. The CDR3 region has the DNA TGTGCCAGCAGTCCCCGAGGAGGGGCGGACTATGGCTACACCTTC. It translates to CASSPRGGADYGYTF.